This TCR beta chain was captured in a study of blood T cell repertoires in COVID-19. Original data processing: Estimated nucleated cell counts came from reference gene primer amplification. The assay was immunoSEQ multiplex PCR, and TCRdb's table has in-frame clones only and misses some. V and J calls and clone size are those listed in that table; D and trimming were worked out from the DNA. The sample lists more than 150,000 clones, around 87% occurring once. The germline gives CDR1 SGHRS, CDR2 YFSETQ. The CDR3 loop spans 14 amino acids. The germline V and J ends were trimmed by 3 bases and 15 bases, with 22 bases remaining between them.

The chain has TRBV5-1 and TRBJ2-1; D might be TRBD2 (6 bases). The sequence came from a man aged 40-50 years with active or convalescent COVID-19. Sequenced: peripheral blood. The CDR3 DNA reads as TGCGCCAGCAGCTCGTCTTCCCGTGACACCGGGGGGTTCTTC. The encoded protein is CASSSSSRDTGGFF. Full variable domain (rest looked up from reference TRBV5-1 and TRBJ2-1): KAGVTQTPRYLIKTRGQQVTLSCSPISGHRSVSWYQQTPGQGLQFLFEYFSETQRNKGNFPGRFSGRQFSNSRSEMNVSTLELGDSALYLCASSSSSRDTGGFFGPGTRLTVL.